This T cell receptor beta chain is drawn from a study of blood T cell repertoires in COVID-19. On the study more broadly: Sites across the United States, Italy and Spain contributed samples from acute and convalescent COVID-19. T cells, B-cell-depleted T cells, or PBMCs provided the cDNA or gDNA that served as material.

Assay used: immunoSEQ multiplex PCR; TCRdb lists only in-frame clones, some missing. The sample comprises some 220,000 clones, 85% of which are singletons, and approximately 5.1% rests with the top ten. CDR1 is MNHNY, CDR2 SVGAGI, per germline (reference sequence). With 1 base removed from V and 6 bases from J, the gap between germline ends came to 8 bases. The CDR3 loop spans 13 amino acids. The sample consisted of peripheral blood. The TCR comes from a man between 45 and 60 years old with COVID-19, enrolled during active disease. This chain joins TRBV6-6 and TRBJ2-3, with a weak D call TRBD1 (6 bases). As DNA, the CDR3 is TGTGCCAGCAGTTACTTTCAGGGGGATACGCAGTATTTT. Translated, it gives CASSYFQGDTQYF.